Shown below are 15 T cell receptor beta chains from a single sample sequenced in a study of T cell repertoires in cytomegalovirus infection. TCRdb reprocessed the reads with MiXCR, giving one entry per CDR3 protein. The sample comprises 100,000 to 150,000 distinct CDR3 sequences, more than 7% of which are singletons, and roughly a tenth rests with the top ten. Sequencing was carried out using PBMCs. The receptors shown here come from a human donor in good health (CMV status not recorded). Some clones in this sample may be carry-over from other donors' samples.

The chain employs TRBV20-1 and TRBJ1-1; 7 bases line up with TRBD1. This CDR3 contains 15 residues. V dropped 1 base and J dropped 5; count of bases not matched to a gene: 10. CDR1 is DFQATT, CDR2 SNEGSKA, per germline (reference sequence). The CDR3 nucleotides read TGCAGTGCTAGAGCAGGGTCAGGGGGAGGTACTGAAGCTTTCTTT. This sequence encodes CSARAGSGGGTEAFF.

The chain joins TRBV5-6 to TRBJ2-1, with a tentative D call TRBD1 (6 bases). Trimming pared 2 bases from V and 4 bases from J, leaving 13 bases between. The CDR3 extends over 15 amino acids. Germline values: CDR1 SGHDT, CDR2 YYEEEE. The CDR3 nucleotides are TGTGCCAGCAGCTTACAAGGTCAGGGGTACAATGAGCAGTTCTTC. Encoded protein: CASSLQGQGYNEQFF. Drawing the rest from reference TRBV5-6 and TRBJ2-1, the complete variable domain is DAGVTQSPTHLIKTRGQQVTLRCSPKSGHDTVSWYQQALGQGPQFIFQYYEEEERQRGNFPDRFSGHQFPNYSSELNVNALLLGDSALYLCASSLQGQGYNEQFFGPGTRLTVL.

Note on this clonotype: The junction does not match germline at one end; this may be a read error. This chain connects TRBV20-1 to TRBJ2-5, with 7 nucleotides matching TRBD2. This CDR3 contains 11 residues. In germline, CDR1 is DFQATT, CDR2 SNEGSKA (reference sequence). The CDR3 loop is CSARESGTNVF. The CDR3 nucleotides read TGCAGTGCTAGAGAATCCGGGACTAATGTCTTC.

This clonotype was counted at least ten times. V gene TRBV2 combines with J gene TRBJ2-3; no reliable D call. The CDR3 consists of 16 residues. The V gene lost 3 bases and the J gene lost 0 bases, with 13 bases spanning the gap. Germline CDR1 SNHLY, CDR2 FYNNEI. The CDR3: CASSDPVLDSTDTQYF. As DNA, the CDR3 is TGTGCCAGCAGTGATCCCGTCTTGGATAGCACAGATACGCAGTATTTT.

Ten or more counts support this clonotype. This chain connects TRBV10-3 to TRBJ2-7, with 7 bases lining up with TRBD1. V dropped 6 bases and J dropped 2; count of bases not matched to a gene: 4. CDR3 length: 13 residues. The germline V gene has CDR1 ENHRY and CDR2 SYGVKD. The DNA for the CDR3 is TGTGCCATCAGCGGGACAGACGCCTACGAGCAGTACTTC. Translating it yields CAISGTDAYEQYF.

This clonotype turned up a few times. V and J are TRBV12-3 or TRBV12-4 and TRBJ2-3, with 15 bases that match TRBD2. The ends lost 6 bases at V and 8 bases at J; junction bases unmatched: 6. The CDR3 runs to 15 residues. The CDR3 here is CASSRTSGGAPTQYF. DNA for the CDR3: TGTGCCAGCAGCCGGACTAGCGGGGGGGCGCCTACGCAGTATTTT.

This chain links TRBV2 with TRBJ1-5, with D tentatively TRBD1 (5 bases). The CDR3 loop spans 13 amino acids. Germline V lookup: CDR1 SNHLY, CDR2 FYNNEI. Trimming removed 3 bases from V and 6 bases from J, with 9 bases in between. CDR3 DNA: TGTGCCAGCAGTGAGAGGGGAGTTCAGCCCCAGCATTTT. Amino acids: CASSERGVQPQHF.

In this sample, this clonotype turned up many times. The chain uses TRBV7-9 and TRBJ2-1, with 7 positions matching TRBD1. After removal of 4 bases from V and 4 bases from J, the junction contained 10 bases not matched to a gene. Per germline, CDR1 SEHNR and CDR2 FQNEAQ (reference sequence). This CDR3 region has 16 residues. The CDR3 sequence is CASSSHRDSLYNEQFF. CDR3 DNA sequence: TGTGCCAGCAGCTCGCACCGGGACAGTCTATACAATGAGCAGTTCTTC.

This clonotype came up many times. The CDR3 here is CASSVVRGLQETQYF. The CDR3 coding sequence is TGTGCCAGCAGCGTAGTGCGGGGTCTCCAAGAGACCCAGTACTTC. J is TRBJ2-5 and V is TRBV7-2; possibly TRBD2 for D (6 bases). This CDR3 is 15 amino acids long. The V end was cut by 5 bases, the J end by 1 base, with 14 bases between. The germline V gene has CDR1 SGHTA and CDR2 FQGNSA.

CDR3 residues: CASTRITGGNSPLHF. The CDR3 DNA reads TGTGCCAGCACCCGTATAACCGGCGGTAATTCACCCCTCCACTTT. This sequence joins TRBV7-9 and TRBJ1-6, with unresolved D. Germline values: CDR1 SEHNR, CDR2 FQNEAQ (reference sequence). The V end was cut by 7 bases, the J end by 6 bases, with 16 bases between. This CDR3 spans 15 amino acids.

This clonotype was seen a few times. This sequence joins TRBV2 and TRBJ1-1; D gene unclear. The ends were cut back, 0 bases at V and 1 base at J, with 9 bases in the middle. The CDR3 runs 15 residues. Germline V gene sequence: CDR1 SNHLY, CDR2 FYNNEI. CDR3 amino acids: CASSEALSGNTEAFF. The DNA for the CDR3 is TGTGCCAGCAGTGAAGCTTTGAGTGGGAACACTGAAGCTTTCTTT.

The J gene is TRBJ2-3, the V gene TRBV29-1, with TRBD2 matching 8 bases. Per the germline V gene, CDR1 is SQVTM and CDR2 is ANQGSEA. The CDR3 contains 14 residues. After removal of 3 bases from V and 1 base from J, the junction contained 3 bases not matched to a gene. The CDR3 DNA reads TGCAGCGTTGAGCGGGGGGTGGGCACAGATACGCAGTATTTT. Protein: CSVERGVGTDTQYF.

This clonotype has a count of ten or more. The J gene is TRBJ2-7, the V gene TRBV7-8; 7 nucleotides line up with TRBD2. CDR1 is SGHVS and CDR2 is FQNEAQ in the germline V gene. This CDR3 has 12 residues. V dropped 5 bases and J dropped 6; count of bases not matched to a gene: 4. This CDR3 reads CASSGWGGEQYF. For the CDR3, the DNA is TGTGCCAGCAGCGGCTGGGGGGGCGAGCAGTACTTC.

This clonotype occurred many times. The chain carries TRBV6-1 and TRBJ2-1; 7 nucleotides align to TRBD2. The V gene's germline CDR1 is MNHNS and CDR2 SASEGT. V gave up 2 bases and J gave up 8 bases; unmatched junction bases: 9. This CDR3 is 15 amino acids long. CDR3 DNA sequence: TGTGCCAGCAGTGAATTGGGCGGGGGAAGAGATGAGCAGTTCTTC. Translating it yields CASSELGGGRDEQFF.

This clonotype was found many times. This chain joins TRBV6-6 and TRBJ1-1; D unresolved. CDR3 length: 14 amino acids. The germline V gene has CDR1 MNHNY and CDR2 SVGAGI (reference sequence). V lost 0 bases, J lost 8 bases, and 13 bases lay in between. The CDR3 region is CASSYSLNKGEAFF. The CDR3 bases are TGTGCCAGCAGTTACTCTTTGAATAAGGGAGAAGCTTTCTTT.